A single sample gave rise to the 19 T cell receptor beta chains below, sequenced in a study. TCRdb re-derived calls from the RT-PCR reads in MiXCR, one entry per CDR3 protein. The sample includes hundreds of thousands of distinct CDR3 sequences, 14% of them seen just once. Sequenced input: memory CD4+ T cells from blood. These receptors came from a female donor in good health, serving as a healthy control.

Ten or more counts support this clonotype. The genes are TRBV20-1 and TRBJ2-7; no clear D gene. CDR3 length: 12 amino acids. Per the germline V gene, CDR1 is DFQATT and CDR2 is SNEGSKA (reference sequence). Trimming took off 6 bases at V and 4 bases at J, with 13 bases between the two ends. The CDR3 loop reads CSASDEVYEQYF. The CDR3 nucleotides read TGCAGTGCCTCGGACGAGGTGTACGAGCAGTACTTC.

The genes are TRBV2 and TRBJ2-2, with D perhaps assigned TRBD1 or TRBD2 (5 bases each). CDR1 is SNHLY and CDR2 is FYNNEI in the germline V gene. Trimming took off 6 bases at V and 5 bases at J, with 10 bases between the two ends. CDR3 length: 13 amino acids. The CDR3 is CASRPGTTGELFF. CDR3 sequence (DNA): TGTGCCAGCAGACCCGGGACGACCGGGGAGCTGTTTTTT.

The J gene is TRBJ1-3, the V gene TRBV14; D perhaps matches TRBD1 (5 bases). V lost 7 bases to trimming and J lost 3 bases, with 13 bases between them. Germline lookup yields CDR1 SGHDN and CDR2 FVKESK. The CDR3 spans 14 residues. CDR3: CASTPSGDGNTIYF. For the CDR3, the DNA is TGTGCCAGCACCCCCTCGGGGGATGGAAACACCATATATTTT.

The chain has TRBV30 and TRBJ2-3; the D is unclear. CDR3 length: 12 residues. The V gene's germline CDR1 is GTSNPN and CDR2 SVGIG (reference sequence). V was clipped by 1 base and J by 5 bases, with 7 bases between them. CDR3 DNA sequence: TGTGCCTGGAGTGATCCAGGAGATACGCAGTATTTT. Amino acid sequence: CAWSDPGDTQYF.

In its sample, this clonotype was seen a few times. The chain carries TRBV20-1 and TRBJ2-7, with a tentative D call TRBD2 (5 bases). Trimming stripped 6 bases from V and 4 bases from J, with 13 bases between. Germline lookup yields CDR1 DFQATT and CDR2 SNEGSKA (reference sequence). The CDR3 extends over 12 amino acids. CDR3 amino acids: CSAVAPGYEQYF. CDR3 nucleotides: TGCAGTGCAGTAGCGCCGGGTTACGAGCAGTACTTC.

This clonotype has a handful of counts. This chain uses TRBV6-2 or TRBV6-3 with TRBJ2-1; a possible D gene is TRBD2 (7 bases). The ends were cut back, 5 bases at V and 13 bases at J, with 27 bases in the middle. This CDR3 region has 16 residues. Germline CDR1 MNHEY, CDR2 SVGEGT. CDR3 loop: CASSSPARRGGSSQFF. CDR3 bases: TGTGCCAGCAGTAGCCCCGCCCGGAGGGGGGGTTCATCTCAGTTCTTC.

The chain joins TRBV6-7 to TRBJ1-1; TRBD1 might be the D (5 bases). TRBV6-7 is labeled an ORF, and its function is uncertain. V lost 5 bases, J lost 9 bases, and 13 bases lay in between. This CDR3 contains 12 residues. The CDR3 region is CASSRGGNKAFF. CDR3 nucleotides: TGTGCCAGCAGTAGGGGAGGGAACAAAGCTTTCTTT.

In its sample, this clonotype was seen a few times. This rearrangement joins TRBV5-1 to TRBJ2-7; 11 bases align to TRBD1. Germline CDR1 and CDR2: SGHRS and YFSETQ. The CDR3 spans 15 residues. The J segment lost 1 base and the V segment lost 4 bases, leaving 4 bases of the junction unmatched. The CDR3 DNA sequence: TGCGCCAGCAGCGACCGGGACAGGGGGTCCTACGAGCAGTACTTC. Translating gives CASSDRDRGSYEQYF.

The genes are TRBV20-1 and TRBJ2-1, with TRBD2 matching 10 bases. This CDR3 region has 16 residues. Looked up from germline, CDR1 is DFQATT and CDR2 is SNEGSKA (reference sequence). V lost 0 bases to trimming and J lost 6 bases; unmatched junction nucleotides: 8. CDR3 sequence (DNA): TGCAGTGCTAGAGACCTAGCGGGAGTGAGGGGCAATGAGCAGTTCTTC. The encoded protein is CSARDLAGVRGNEQFF.

This clonotype was observed a handful of times. The genes are TRBV20-1 and TRBJ2-1; 12 bases are a match to TRBD2. V shed 1 base, J shed 5 bases, and the junction held 3 bases outside the gene matches. CDR1 DFQATT and CDR2 SNEGSKA come from the germline V gene (reference sequence). The CDR3 runs to 15 residues. The CDR3 DNA sequence: TGCAGTGCTAGAGTAGCTAGCGGGAGGGACAATGAGCAGTTCTTC. This gives the protein CSARVASGRDNEQFF.

The V gene is TRBV6-6, the J gene TRBJ1-3; no firm D call. Per the germline V gene, CDR1 is MNHNY and CDR2 is SVGAGI (reference sequence). The CDR3 length is 17 residues. Between the trimmed V and J ends, which lost 2 bases and 0 bases, there was a span of 14 bases. As DNA, the CDR3 is TGTGCCAGCAGTTACCGATCCGGCGCCTCCTCTGGAAACACCATATATTTT. It codes for CASSYRSGASSGNTIYF.

This clonotype was recorded many times. The rearrangement joins TRBV30 to TRBJ2-3; D remains ambiguous. V lost 2 bases, J lost 4 bases, and 13 bases lay in between. Germline V gene lookup returns CDR1 GTSNPN and CDR2 SVGIG (reference sequence). The CDR3 runs to 14 residues. As DNA, the CDR3 is TGTGCCTGGAGTTTCGGAGTAGTCTCAGATACGCAGTATTTT. This sequence encodes CAWSFGVVSDTQYF.

A few counts support this clonotype. The chain has TRBV12-3 or TRBV12-4 and TRBJ1-5; D not certain. The V end lost 1 base, the J end lost 6 bases, and 13 bases lay between the germline ends. The CDR3 is made up of 15 amino acids. CDR3 sequence: CASSLGGRRIQPQHF. DNA of the CDR3: TGTGCCAGCAGTTTAGGTGGCAGAAGGATTCAGCCCCAGCATTTT.

The chain employs TRBV7-2 and TRBJ1-2; TRBD1 matches 8 bases. J gave up 0 bases and V 5 bases, and 5 bases lay outside the gene matches. The CDR3 length is 15 residues. The germline CDR1 and CDR2 sequences are SGHTA and FQGNSA. In DNA form, the CDR3 reads TGTGCCAGCAGCCTTTGGACAGGGACTAACTATGGCTACACCTTC. It yields the protein CASSLWTGTNYGYTF.

Note on this clonotype: This sequence may be a read error, since a much larger clone differs from it by one base. The genes are TRBV7-2 and TRBJ2-1; D not resolved. CDR1 is SGHTA, CDR2 FQGNSA, per germline. There are 13 residues in the CDR3. V was clipped by 2 bases and J by 3 bases, with 5 bases between them. The CDR3, as DNA: TGTGCCAGCAGCTTAAACAACTACAATGAGCAGTTCTTC. Amino acid sequence: CASSLNNYNEQFF.

This clonotype was detected only a few times. The V call is TRBV9, the J call TRBJ1-3; D is unclear. Germline V gives CDR1 SGDLS, CDR2 YYNGEE. The CDR3 has 16 amino acids. V dropped 4 bases and J dropped 5 bases, with 19 bases sitting between them. The DNA for the CDR3 is TGTGCCAGCAGCCCCCGGACGCTGATAACCAGAAACACCATATATTTT. Encoded protein: CASSPRTLITRNTIYF.

The chain is built from TRBV27 and TRBJ1-3; 7 bases line up with TRBD1. J was trimmed by 5 bases and V by 6 bases; bases with no gene match: 7. Germline V gene sequence: CDR1 MNHEY, CDR2 SMNVEV (reference sequence). This CDR3 is 14 amino acids long. DNA for the CDR3: TGTGCCAGCAGCCCAACAGGGGAAAGAAACACCATATATTTT. Protein product: CASSPTGERNTIYF.

Many counts were recorded for this clonotype. The chain carries TRBV24-1 and TRBJ2-3; D possibly matches TRBD1 or TRBD2 (5 bases each). The germline V gene encodes CDR1 KGHDR and CDR2 SFDVKD. The CDR3 is made up of 16 amino acids. Trimming removed 2 bases at V and 1 base at J, with 12 bases between. CDR3 amino acids: CATSDSLRGGTDTQYF. CDR3 nucleotide sequence: TGTGCCACCAGTGATTCCCTACGAGGGGGCACAGATACGCAGTATTTT.

This chain links TRBV29-1 with TRBJ2-1, with D perhaps TRBD1 (5 bases). This CDR3 is built from 14 residues. Germline-derived CDR1 and CDR2 are SQVTM and ANQGSEA. The ends were cut back, 7 bases at V and 0 bases at J, with 13 bases in the middle. The CDR3 sequence is CSGIRQRSYNEQFF. The CDR3, as DNA: TGCAGCGGGATAAGACAGCGCTCCTACAATGAGCAGTTCTTC.